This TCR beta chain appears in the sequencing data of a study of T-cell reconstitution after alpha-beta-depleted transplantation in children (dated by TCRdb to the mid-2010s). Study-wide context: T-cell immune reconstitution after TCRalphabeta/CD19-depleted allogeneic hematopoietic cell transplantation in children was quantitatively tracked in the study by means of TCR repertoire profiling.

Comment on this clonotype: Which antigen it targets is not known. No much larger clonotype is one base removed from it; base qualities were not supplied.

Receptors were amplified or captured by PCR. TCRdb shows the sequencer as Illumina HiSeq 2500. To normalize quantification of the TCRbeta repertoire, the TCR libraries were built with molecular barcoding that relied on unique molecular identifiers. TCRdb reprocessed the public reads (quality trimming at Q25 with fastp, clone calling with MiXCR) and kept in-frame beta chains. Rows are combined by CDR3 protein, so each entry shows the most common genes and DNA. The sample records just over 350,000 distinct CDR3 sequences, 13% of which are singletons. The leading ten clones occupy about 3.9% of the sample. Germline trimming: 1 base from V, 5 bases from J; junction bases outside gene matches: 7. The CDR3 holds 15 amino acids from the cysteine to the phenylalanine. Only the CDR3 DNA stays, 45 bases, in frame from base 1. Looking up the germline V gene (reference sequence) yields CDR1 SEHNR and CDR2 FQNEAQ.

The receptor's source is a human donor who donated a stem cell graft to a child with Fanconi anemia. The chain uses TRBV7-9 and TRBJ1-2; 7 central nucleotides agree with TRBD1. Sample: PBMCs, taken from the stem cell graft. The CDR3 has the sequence CASSLETSGQYGYTF. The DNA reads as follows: TGTGCCAGCAGCTTAGAAACCTCGGGACAGTATGGCTACACCTTC.